Listed below are T cell receptor beta chains from one sample, sequenced in a study of T cells in Graves' hyperthyroidism and ophthalmopathy. TCRdb itself ran the multiplex PCR reads through MiXCR, one entry per CDR3 protein. This sample has hundreds of thousands of distinct CDR3 sequences, with about 14% found just once. Sequenced sample: blood. These receptors originate from a man younger than 35 with Graves' ophthalmopathy. Each CDR3 is given with its conserved first and last residue. The order of the fields is J gene, clone size, V gene, CDR3 length, D gene, CDR3 DNA, CDR3 protein. A D gene is named only where the DNA matches it firmly. The size entry is marked missing in some rows and otherwise reads once, few, many or a size class.

>TRBJ1-5|many|TRBV25-1|15|.
TGTGCCAGCAGTGAAACCGCAGATAGCAATCAGCCCCAGCATTTT
CASSETADSNQPQHF
>TRBJ1-2|many|TRBV18|13|TRBD1
TGTGCCAGCTCGGGACAGGGAGGCTATGGCTACACCTTC
CASSGQGGYGYTF
>TRBJ1-2|many|TRBV29-1|15|TRBD1
TGCAGCGTTGAAAACCGGGACAGGGCCAGCTATGGCTACACCTTC
CSVENRDRASYGYTF
>TRBJ2-7|many|TRBV2|11|.
TGTGCCAGCAGTGAAGTTTACGAGCAGTACTTC
CASSEVYEQYF
>TRBJ1-5|many|TRBV2|15|TRBD1
TGTGCCAGCAGCCAAACCGGGACAGGGATTCAGCCCCAGCATTTT
CASSQTGTGIQPQHF
>TRBJ2-5|many|TRBV28|13|.
TGTGCCAGCAGTGAGAACCTCTTGGAGACCCAGTACTTC
CASSENLLETQYF
>TRBJ1-5|many|TRBV12-3/TRBV12-4|15|TRBD1
TGTGCCAGCAGTTTAAGACAGGGCGACAATCAGCCCCAGCATTTT
CASSLRQGDNQPQHF
>TRBJ2-7|.|TRBV7-9|13|.
TGTGCCAGCCCTAACAGGGACTCCTACGAGCAGTACTTC
CASPNRDSYEQYF
>TRBJ1-5|few|TRBV20-1|13|.
TGCAGTGCTTTGAAGGGCCCAGGCCAGCCCCAGCATTTT
CSALKGPGQPQHF
>TRBJ1-5|.|TRBV6-4|15|TRBD1
TGTGCCAGCAGTGTGGCAGGGGGGGGTAATCAGCCCCAGCATTTT
CASSVAGGGNQPQHF
>TRBJ1-1|many|TRBV3-1|15|.
TGTGCCAGCAGCCAAGCCAGGGTTCTGAACACTGAAGCTTTCTTT
CASSQARVLNTEAFF
>TRBJ1-2|many|TRBV28|11|.
TGTGCCAGCAGTTTCCGGCGGGGCTACACCTTC
CASSFRRGYTF
>TRBJ2-2|few|TRBV5-6|17|TRBD1
TGTGCCAGCAGCACACCGGGACAGGGGACGAACACCGGGGAGCTGTTTTTT
CASSTPGQGTNTGELFF
>TRBJ1-6|many|TRBV30|13|.
TGTGCCTGGACTGGACAGATTTCTTCACCCCTCCACTTT
CAWTGQISSPLHF
>TRBJ2-3|few|TRBV4-1|16|.
TGCGCCAGCACCCCAAGAGGTGGCGGGGGCACAGATACGCAGTATTTT
CASTPRGGGGTDTQYF
>TRBJ2-1|many|TRBV9|16|.
TGTGCCAGCAGCGTAGCCGGGAGACCCCAGTACAATGAGCAGTTCTTC
CASSVAGRPQYNEQFF
>TRBJ2-5|.|TRBV7-8|16|TRBD2
TGTGCCAGCAGGATCCGACTAGCGGGGTACCAAGAGACCCAGTACTTC
CASRIRLAGYQETQYF
>TRBJ2-3|few|TRBV12-3/TRBV12-4|15|TRBD1
TGTGCCAGCAGACCCCAGGGGGCTAGCACAGATACGCAGTATTTT
CASRPQGASTDTQYF
>TRBJ2-1|many|TRBV7-9|13|.
TGTGCCAGCAGCTTGAGGGAATACAATGAGCAGTTCTTC
CASSLREYNEQFF
>TRBJ2-7|.|TRBV5-1|14|.
TGCGCCAGCAGCCTCACTCCCACCGGGTACGAGCAGTACTTC
CASSLTPTGYEQYF
>TRBJ1-1|few|TRBV6-1|15|TRBD1
TGTGCCAGCAGTCCCCTTCAGGGGGTATTCACTGAAGCTTTCTTT
CASSPLQGVFTEAFF
>TRBJ1-2|few|TRBV5-1|12|.
TGCGCCAGCAGCTTGGAGGAGGCTGGCTACGCCTTC
CASSLEEAGYAF
>TRBJ2-1|many|TRBV20-1|11|.
TGCAGTGCTAGGGGCGAGAATGAGCAGTTCTTC
CSARGENEQFF
>TRBJ2-2|.|TRBV7-9|14|.
TGTGCCAGCAGCTTAGTTGAAGGGAGCGGGGAGCTGTTTTTT
CASSLVEGSGELFF
>TRBJ2-7|.|TRBV4-1|18|TRBD2
TGCGCCAGCAGCCAAGATTGGCTAGCGGGGGCCATCCCCTACGAGCAGTACTTC
CASSQDWLAGAIPYEQYF
>TRBJ2-5|many|TRBV6-1|13|.
TGTGCCAGCAGTCCCAGCTGGGGAGAGACCCAGTACTTC
CASSPSWGETQYF